Presented here are 28 T cell receptor beta chains from one specimen sequenced in a study of regulatory T cells in long-lasting Graves disease. Time point specified: persistent/refractory GD, antithyroid drugs over 5 years with positive TRAb. The TCR library was made from RNA that had been extracted from PBMCs in TRIzol. Arm-PCR of CDR3 regions and iRepertoire HTBI primers were the basis on which TCR beta libraries were built. TCRdb re-called the multiplex PCR reads with MiXCR, one entry per CDR3 protein. Among approximately 400,000 distinct CDR3 sequences listed, 20% to 25% were seen once. The sample in question was peripheral blood mononuclear cells (PBMCs), obtained when the disease was refractory, from a patient treated with antithyroid drugs. Source of these receptors: a female donor with Graves disease.

At least ten counts were recorded for this clonotype. This chain links TRBV28 with TRBJ1-1, with D uncertain. The CDR3 has 14 amino acids. The germline V and J ends were trimmed by 3 bases and 3 bases, with 11 bases remaining between them. The germline gives CDR1 MDHEN, CDR2 SYDVKM. In nucleotides, the CDR3 is TGTGCCAGCAGTTTTACAGAGACGTACACTGAAGCTTTCTTT. This codes for CASSFTETYTEAFF.

There are a few counts of this clonotype. J is TRBJ2-2 and V is TRBV6-9; 9 nucleotides align to TRBD2. Trimming took 4 bases from V and 8 from J; bases not matched to a gene: 11. The CDR3 is 16 residues long. Germline V gene lookup returns CDR1 MNHGY and CDR2 SVAAGI. The CDR3 reads CASSSGTSLRGGELFF. CDR3 coding DNA: TGTGCCAGCAGTTCCGGGACTAGCCTCAGAGGTGGGGAGCTGTTTTTT.

This clonotype was recorded only once. V is TRBV6-1 and J is TRBJ2-1; 8 bases map to TRBD2. There are 15 residues in the CDR3. V trimming: 8 bases; J trimming: 3 bases; junction bases outside the gene matches: 9. CDR1 is MNHNS, CDR2 SASEGT, per germline. Here the CDR3 DNA reads TGTGCCAGCCAGGTCAGCGGGAGCTACTACAATGAGCAGTTCTTC. It yields the protein CASQVSGSYYNEQFF.

At least ten counts were recorded for this clonotype. The V gene is TRBV13, the J gene TRBJ1-1, with 7 bases identical to TRBD1. The germline CDR1 and CDR2 sequences are PRHDT and FYEKMQ (reference sequence). The CDR3 runs 15 residues. V was pared by 5 bases and J by 0 bases, with 6 bases of the junction left unmatched. Here the CDR3 DNA reads TGTGCCAGCAGCCGAGGGGGCCATCTGAACACTGAAGCTTTCTTT. It translates to CASSRGGHLNTEAFF.

V gene TRBV28 combines with J gene TRBJ2-3; no clear D. Trimming stripped 2 bases from V and 2 bases from J, with 8 bases between. The CDR3 covers 14 residues. Per the germline V gene, CDR1 is MDHEN and CDR2 is SYDVKM. CDR3 sequence: CASSLGTVTDTQYF. CDR3 nucleotide sequence: TGTGCCAGCAGTTTAGGAACAGTCACAGATACGCAGTATTTT.

As to this clonotype: A clone one base away is much larger, so this may be a read error. The chain has TRBV12-3 or TRBV12-4 and TRBJ2-7; 7 positions match TRBD1. The CDR3 runs to 14 residues. CDR3 nucleotide sequence: TGTACCAGCAGTCCAGGGGGTCCCATGGACGAGCAGTACTTC. Amino acids: CTSSPGGPMDEQYF.

A few counts support this clonotype. The rearrangement joins TRBV7-9 to TRBJ1-1; no definite D call. Germline CDR1 and CDR2: SEHNR and FQNEAQ (reference sequence). Trimming took off 4 bases at V and 0 bases at J, with 12 bases between the two ends. The length of the CDR3 is 15 residues. CDR3: CASSSPHSMNTEAFF. The DNA of the CDR3 is TGTGCCAGCAGCTCTCCCCATAGCATGAACACTGAAGCTTTCTTT.

V usage is TRBV19 and J usage is TRBJ2-3; D perhaps matches TRBD2 (6 bases). The CDR3 has 17 residues. CDR1 and CDR2 from the germline V gene are LNHDA and SQIVND (reference sequence). Trimming removed 7 bases from V and 8 bases from J, with 28 bases in between. This chain's CDR3 is CASKGGRTGSGQGTQYF. DNA for the CDR3: TGTGCCAGTAAGGGAGGACGGACCGGTTCTGGCCAGGGTACGCAGTATTTT.

This clonotype was seen many times. The chain joins TRBV6-1 to TRBJ2-7; 9 nucleotides agree with TRBD1. CDR3 length equals 11 residues. The trim removed 10 bases at V and 6 bases at J, leaving 4 bases unmatched. Germline V CDR1 and CDR2: MNHNS, SASEGT. The CDR3 region is CATGTGFEQYF. The CDR3, as DNA: TGTGCCACCGGGACAGGGTTCGAGCAGTACTTC.

V usage is TRBV20-1 and J usage is TRBJ2-2, with a tentative D call TRBD2 (5 bases). The germline gives CDR1 DFQATT, CDR2 SNEGSKA (reference sequence). CDR3 size: 13 residues. The V gene lost 8 bases and the J gene lost 0 bases, with 10 bases spanning the gap. CDR3 residues: CSISGTNTGELFF. CDR3 nucleotide sequence: TGCAGTATCAGCGGCACGAACACCGGGGAGCTGTTTTTT.

In this sample, this clonotype turned up a few times. The V call is TRBV2, the J call TRBJ2-6; the D gene is possibly TRBD1 (6 bases). There are 16 residues in the CDR3. Trimming took 7 bases from V and 0 from J, leaving 13 bases between them. CDR1 and CDR2 (germline): SNHLY, FYNNEI. The CDR3 DNA is TGTGCCAGCAAGCTGGACAGCAGCTCTGGGGCCAACGTCCTGACTTTC. It yields the protein CASKLDSSSGANVLTF.

The chain is built from TRBV5-1 and TRBJ2-4; 7 bases are a match to TRBD1. This CDR3 region has 14 residues. Trimming took 5 bases from V and 5 from J; bases not matched to a gene: 7. Germline CDR1 is SGHRS and CDR2 is YFSETQ. This CDR3 is CASSFEGQQNIQYF. CDR3 coding DNA: TGCGCCAGCAGTTTCGAGGGACAGCAAAACATTCAGTACTTC.

The V gene is TRBV7-3, the J gene TRBJ2-1; no clear D. V gave up 1 base and J gave up 0 bases, with 7 bases separating them. Germline V lookup: CDR1 SGHTA, CDR2 FQGTGA. The CDR3 is 15 residues long. CDR3 coding DNA: TGTGCCAGCAGCTTAATGGGCAGCTCCTACAATGAGCAGTTCTTC. Translating it yields CASSLMGSSYNEQFF.

This clonotype was recorded a few times. The chain links TRBV3-1 to TRBJ2-7; D is unresolved. This CDR3 has 13 amino acids. Germline lookup yields CDR1 LGHDT and CDR2 YNNKEL (reference sequence). With 2 bases removed from V and 1 base from J, the gap between germline ends came to 6 bases. The CDR3 loop reads CASSQWGSYEQYF. In DNA, the CDR3 is TGTGCCAGCAGCCAATGGGGTTCCTACGAGCAGTACTTC.

This clonotype has a handful of counts. V and J are TRBV12-3 or TRBV12-4 and TRBJ2-1; weak D call: TRBD2 (6 bases). The length of the CDR3 is 12 residues. Trimming pared 2 bases from V and 9 bases from J, leaving 8 bases between. CDR3 in amino acids: CASSLRRAEQFF. Written as DNA, the CDR3 is TGTGCCAGCAGTTTAAGGAGGGCTGAGCAGTTCTTC.

In the case of this clonotype: One base away lies a much larger clone, so this may be a sequencing read error. The chain joins TRBV6-1 to TRBJ1-1, with D maybe TRBD1 (5 bases). The V and J ends lost 6 bases and 6 bases respectively, with 17 bases between them. The CDR3 has 14 residues. The germline V gene encodes CDR1 MNHNS and CDR2 SASEGT. The CDR3 region has the DNA TGTGCCAGCAGGGACAAAAGCCAAACCCCTGAAGCTTTCTTT. Residues: CASRDKSQTPEAFF.

This clonotype was detected many times. The chain carries TRBV20-1 and TRBJ1-1; possibly TRBD1 for D (5 bases). CDR1 and CDR2 from the germline V gene are DFQATT and SNEGSKA (reference sequence). V shed 0 bases and J shed 10 bases, with 6 bases lying between them. This CDR3 is 10 amino acids long. CDR3 residues: CSAREGAAFF. CDR3 DNA sequence: TGCAGTGCTAGAGAAGGGGCAGCTTTCTTT.

This clonotype was seen ten or more times. The rearrangement joins TRBV27 to TRBJ2-7; 12 bases are shared with TRBD2. The germline gives CDR1 MNHEY, CDR2 SMNVEV (reference sequence). The CDR3 length is 16 residues. V trimming: 4 bases; J trimming: 3 bases; junction bases outside the gene matches: 7. CDR3 bases: TGTGCCAGCAGTTCACCGCAGACTAGCGGGAGCTACGAGCAGTACTTC. Protein product: CASSSPQTSGSYEQYF.

This clonotype was seen many times. This chain uses TRBV28 with TRBJ2-7; no definite D call. This CDR3 has 14 amino acids. The V gene lost 5 bases and the J gene lost 0 bases, with 11 bases spanning the gap. CDR1 is MDHEN and CDR2 is SYDVKM in the germline V gene. In DNA, the CDR3 is TGTGCCAGCAGTCTTTACGACAACTCCTACGAGCAGTACTTC. Translation: CASSLYDNSYEQYF.

The genes are TRBV20-1 and TRBJ2-7; D uncertain. CDR1 and CDR2 from the germline V gene are DFQATT and SNEGSKA (reference sequence). Trimming cost V 4 bases and J 3 bases, with 7 bases left between them. This CDR3 is 11 amino acids long. CDR3 coding DNA: TGCAGTGCTAAGGACGGCTACGAGCAGTACTTC. It translates to CSAKDGYEQYF.

The chain is built from TRBV19 and TRBJ1-5; a weak D match, TRBD1 (6 bases). This CDR3 spans 14 amino acids. In germline, CDR1 is LNHDA, CDR2 SQIVND (reference sequence). V lost 3 bases and J lost 7, with 13 bases in between. DNA for the CDR3: TGTGCCAGTAGTATTTCGGAGGGGGGCCAGCCCCAGCATTTT. It codes for CASSISEGGQPQHF.

The CDR3 protein is CASSLRGQGAVEQYF. Written as DNA, the CDR3 is TGCGCCAGCAGCCTTCGGGGACAGGGGGCAGTCGAGCAGTACTTC. V usage is TRBV5-1 and J usage is TRBJ2-7; 12 bases match TRBD1. The CDR3 sequence is 15 residues long. After removal of 4 bases from V and 6 bases from J, the junction contained 8 bases not matched to a gene. Germline V gene data show CDR1 as SGHRS and CDR2 as YFSETQ.

This chain links TRBV7-9 with TRBJ2-2, with a tentative D call TRBD2 (6 bases). Trimming shortened V by 10 bases and J by 0 bases, and 15 bases separated the two germline ends. The CDR3 has 15 residues. Per the germline V gene, CDR1 is SEHNR and CDR2 is FQNEAQ (reference sequence). The CDR3 reads CATTRGATNTGELFF. The DNA for the CDR3 is TGTGCCACCACCCGCGGGGCCACGAACACCGGGGAGCTGTTTTTT.

The J gene is TRBJ2-7, the V gene TRBV5-1; 14 positions match TRBD2. Germline V gives CDR1 SGHRS, CDR2 YFSETQ. There are 17 residues in the CDR3. V dropped 4 bases and J dropped 2; count of bases not matched to a gene: 8. CDR3 coding DNA: TGCGCCAGCAGCCGGGGGACTAGCGGGGGTAAGACCTACGAGCAGTACTTC. As protein: CASSRGTSGGKTYEQYF.

CDR3 DNA sequence: TGCGCCAGCAGCTCCGGACTACTAGCGGCCCAAGAGACCCAGTACTTC. Translating gives CASSSGLLAAQETQYF. This rearrangement joins TRBV5-1 to TRBJ2-5; 8 nucleotides line up with TRBD2. V shed 3 bases, J shed 1 base, and the junction held 8 bases outside the gene matches. This CDR3 contains 16 residues. The germline V gene has CDR1 SGHRS and CDR2 YFSETQ.

CDR3 coding DNA: TGCGCCAGCAGCCAAGGCCGGACTCCCACCGGGGAGCTGTTTTTT. Protein product: CASSQGRTPTGELFF. The V and J genes are TRBV4-3 and TRBJ2-2; D possibly corresponds to TRBD2 (5 bases). CDR1 and CDR2 from the germline V gene are LGHNA and YSLEER. This CDR3 spans 15 amino acids. V was shortened by 1 base and J by 4 bases, with 10 bases between the two germline ends.

The sample holds many counts of this clonotype. This chain links TRBV7-2 with TRBJ2-7; the match to TRBD1 covers 9 bases. CDR3 length equals 16 residues. CDR1 and CDR2 from the germline V gene are SGHTA and FQGNSA. Germline trimming cut 2 bases from V and 3 bases from J; bases unmatched to any gene: 8. The CDR3 protein is CASSLRGQGRGYEQYF. Written as DNA, the CDR3 is TGTGCCAGCAGCTTAAGGGGACAGGGAAGAGGCTACGAGCAGTACTTC.

This clonotype was seen a handful of times. The chain joins TRBV19 to TRBJ1-2, with a possible D match to TRBD1 (6 bases). From germline, CDR1 is LNHDA and CDR2 SQIVND (reference sequence). This CDR3 contains 16 residues. The V and J ends lost 4 bases and 3 bases respectively, with 18 bases between them. DNA of the CDR3: TGTGCCAGTAGTACTGGGGGCGGTAGTGGCGACTATGGCTACACCTTC. Protein: CASSTGGGSGDYGYTF. Together with reference TRBV19 and TRBJ1-2, the CDR3 gives the full variable domain: DGGITQSPKYLFRKEGQNVTLSCEQNLNHDAMYWYRQDPGQGLRLIYYSQIVNDFQKGDIAEGYSVSREKKESFPLTVTSAQKNPTAFYLCASSTGGGSGDYGYTFGSGTRLTVV.